The entry below gives a single T cell receptor beta chain sequence along with its context. The data originate from a study of blood T cell repertoires in COVID-19. Study summary: The study drew acute and convalescent COVID-19 samples from the United States, Italy and Spain. T cells, B-cell-depleted T cells, or PBMCs provided the cDNA or gDNA that served as material.

This CDR3 comprises 16 residues. CDR1 and CDR2 (germline): MNHEY, SMNVEV (reference sequence). Trimming took 6 bases from V and 4 from J; bases not matched to a gene: 12. As handled by the study authors: Reference gene primer amplification in the assay estimated nucleated cell counts. Generated by immunoSEQ multiplex PCR, the TCRdb table keeps only in-frame clones and is missing some. From that table come the V and J calls and clone size; the DNA was used to work out D and trimming. The data hold fewer than 70,000 clones, with around nine tenths observed a single time. The TCR sequence derives from a woman at least 80 years old with active COVID-19. Sequencing used peripheral blood. The chain has TRBV27 and TRBJ2-3; TRBD2 aligns across 8 bases. The chain's CDR3 is CASSALGSGRADTQYF. The CDR3 DNA reads TGTGCCAGCAGCGCCTTAGGAAGCGGGAGAGCAGATACGCAGTATTTT.